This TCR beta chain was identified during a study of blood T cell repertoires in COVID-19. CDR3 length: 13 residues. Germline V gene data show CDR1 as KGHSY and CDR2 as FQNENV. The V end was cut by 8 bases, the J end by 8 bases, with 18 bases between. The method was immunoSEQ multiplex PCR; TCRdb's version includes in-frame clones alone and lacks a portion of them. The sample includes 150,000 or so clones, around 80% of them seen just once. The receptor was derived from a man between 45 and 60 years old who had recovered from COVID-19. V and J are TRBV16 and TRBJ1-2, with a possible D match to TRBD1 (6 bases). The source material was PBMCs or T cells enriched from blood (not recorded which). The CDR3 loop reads CASAPMRGYGYTF. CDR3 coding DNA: TGTGCCAGCGCCCCTATGAGGGGGTACGGCTACACCTTC.